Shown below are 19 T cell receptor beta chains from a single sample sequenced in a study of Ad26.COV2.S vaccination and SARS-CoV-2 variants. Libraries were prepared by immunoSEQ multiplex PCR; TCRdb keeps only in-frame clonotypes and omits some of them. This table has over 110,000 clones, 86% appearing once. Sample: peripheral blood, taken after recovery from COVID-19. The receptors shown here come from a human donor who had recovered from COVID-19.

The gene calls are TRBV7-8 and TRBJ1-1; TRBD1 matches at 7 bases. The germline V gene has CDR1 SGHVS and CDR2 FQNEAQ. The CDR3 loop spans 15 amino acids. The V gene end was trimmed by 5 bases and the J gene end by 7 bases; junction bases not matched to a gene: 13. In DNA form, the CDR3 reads TGTGCCAGCAGCCCAGGCGCCAGGGGGGCTGTTGAAGCTTTCTTT. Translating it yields CASSPGARGAVEAFF.

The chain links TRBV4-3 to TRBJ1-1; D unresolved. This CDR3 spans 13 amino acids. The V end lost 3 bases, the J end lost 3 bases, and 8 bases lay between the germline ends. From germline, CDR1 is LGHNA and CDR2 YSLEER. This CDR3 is CASSQAVDTEAFF. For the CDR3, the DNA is TGCGCCAGCAGCCAGGCAGTTGACACTGAAGCTTTCTTT.

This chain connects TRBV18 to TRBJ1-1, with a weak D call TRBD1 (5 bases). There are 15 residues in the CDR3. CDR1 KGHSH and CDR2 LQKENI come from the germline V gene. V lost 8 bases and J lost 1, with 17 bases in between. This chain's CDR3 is CASGSVPGGNTEAFF. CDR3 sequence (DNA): TGTGCCAGCGGGAGTGTCCCGGGGGGGAACACTGAAGCTTTCTTT.

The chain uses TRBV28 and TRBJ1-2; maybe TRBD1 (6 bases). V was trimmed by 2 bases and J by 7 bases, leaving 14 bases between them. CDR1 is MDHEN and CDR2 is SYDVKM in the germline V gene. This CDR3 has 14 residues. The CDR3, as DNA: TGTGCCAGCAGTTTAGACAGGACAGTCGGTGGCTACACCTTC. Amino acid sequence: CASSLDRTVGGYTF.

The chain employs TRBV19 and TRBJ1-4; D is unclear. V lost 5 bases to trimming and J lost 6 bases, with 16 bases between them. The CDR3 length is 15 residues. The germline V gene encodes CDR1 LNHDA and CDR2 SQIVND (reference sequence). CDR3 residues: CASSSRTLYYEKLFF. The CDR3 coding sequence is TGTGCCAGTAGTTCTAGGACTCTCTATTATGAAAAACTGTTTTTT. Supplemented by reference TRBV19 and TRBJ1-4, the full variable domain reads DGGITQSPKYLFRKEGQNVTLSCEQNLNHDAMYWYRQDPGQGLRLIYYSQIVNDFQKGDIAEGYSVSREKKESFPLTVTSAQKNPTAFYLCASSSRTLYYEKLFFGSGTQLSVL.

The CDR3 sequence is CASSEDRTLQETQYF. The CDR3 bases are TGTGCCAGCAGTGAGGACAGGACCCTCCAGGAGACCCAGTACTTC. The chain carries TRBV28 and TRBJ2-5; 7 nucleotides align to TRBD1. The CDR3 sequence is 15 residues long. The J segment lost 5 bases and the V segment lost 5 bases, leaving 11 bases of the junction unmatched. The germline V gene encodes CDR1 MDHEN and CDR2 SYDVKM.

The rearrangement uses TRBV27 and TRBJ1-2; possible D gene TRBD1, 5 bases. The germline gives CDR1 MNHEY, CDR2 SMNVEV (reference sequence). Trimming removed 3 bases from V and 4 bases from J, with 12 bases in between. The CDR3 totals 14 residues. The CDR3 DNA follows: TGTGCCAGCAGTTTCTCCCGGGGGGTCTATGGCTACACCTTC. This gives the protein CASSFSRGVYGYTF.

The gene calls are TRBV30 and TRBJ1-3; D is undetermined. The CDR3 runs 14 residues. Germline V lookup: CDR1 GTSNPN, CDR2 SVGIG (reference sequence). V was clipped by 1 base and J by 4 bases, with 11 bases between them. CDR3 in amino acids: CAWSGWGSGNTIYF. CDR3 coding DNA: TGTGCCTGGAGTGGTTGGGGAAGCGGAAACACCATATATTTT.

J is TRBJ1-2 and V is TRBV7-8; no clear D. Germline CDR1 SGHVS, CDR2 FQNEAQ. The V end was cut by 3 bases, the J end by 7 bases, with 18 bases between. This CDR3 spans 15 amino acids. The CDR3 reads CASSFITPQSTGYTF. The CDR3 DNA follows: TGTGCCAGCAGCTTCATAACACCCCAGTCGACTGGCTACACCTTC.

The CDR3 is CASSPNWDTQYF. The CDR3 DNA follows: TGTGCCAGCAGTCCCAATTGGGATACGCAGTATTTT. This chain uses TRBV12-3 or TRBV12-4 with TRBJ2-3; D unresolved. This CDR3 spans 12 amino acids. V lost 5 bases and J 6 bases, leaving 9 bases between the germline ends.

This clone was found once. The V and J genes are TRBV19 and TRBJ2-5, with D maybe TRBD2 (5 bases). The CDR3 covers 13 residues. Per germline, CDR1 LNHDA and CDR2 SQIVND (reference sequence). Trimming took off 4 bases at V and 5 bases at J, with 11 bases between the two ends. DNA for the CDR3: TGTGCCAGTAGTAGCCTCAGAGGGGAGACCCAGTACTTC. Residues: CASSSLRGETQYF.

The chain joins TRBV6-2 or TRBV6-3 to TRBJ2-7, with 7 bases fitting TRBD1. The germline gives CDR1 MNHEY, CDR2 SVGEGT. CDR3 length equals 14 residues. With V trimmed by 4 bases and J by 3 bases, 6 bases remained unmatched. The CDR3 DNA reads TGTGCCAGCAGTTTCGGACAGGCGAACTACGAGCAGTACTTC. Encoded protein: CASSFGQANYEQYF.

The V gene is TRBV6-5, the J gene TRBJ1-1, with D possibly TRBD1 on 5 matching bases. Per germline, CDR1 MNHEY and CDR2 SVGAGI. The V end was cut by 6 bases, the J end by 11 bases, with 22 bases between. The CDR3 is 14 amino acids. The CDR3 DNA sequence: TGTGCCAGCAGCGATACGGGCTGGGGCTTAGGGGCTTTCTTT. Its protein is CASSDTGWGLGAFF.

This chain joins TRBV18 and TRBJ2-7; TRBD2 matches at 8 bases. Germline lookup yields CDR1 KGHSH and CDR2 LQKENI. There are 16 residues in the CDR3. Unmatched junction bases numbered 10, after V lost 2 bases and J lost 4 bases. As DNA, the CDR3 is TGTGCCAGCTCACCATCTTCCGGGGGGGGCGGATACGAGCAGTACTTC. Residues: CASSPSSGGGGYEQYF.

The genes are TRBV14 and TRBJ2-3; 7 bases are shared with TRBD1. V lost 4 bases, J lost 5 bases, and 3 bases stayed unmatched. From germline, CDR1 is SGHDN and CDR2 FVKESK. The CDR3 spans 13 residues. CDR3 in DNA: TGTGCCAGCAGCCTTGACAGGGAAGATACGCAGTATTTT. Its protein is CASSLDREDTQYF.

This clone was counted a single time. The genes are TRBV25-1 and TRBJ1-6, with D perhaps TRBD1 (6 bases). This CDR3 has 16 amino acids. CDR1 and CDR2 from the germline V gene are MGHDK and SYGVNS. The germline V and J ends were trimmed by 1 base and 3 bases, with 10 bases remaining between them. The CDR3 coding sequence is TGTGCCAGCAGTGAATTCGGGACAATCTATAATTCACCCCTCCACTTT. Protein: CASSEFGTIYNSPLHF.

The CDR3, as DNA: TGTGCCAGCACCAATTCGCGGGGGGGGAACACTGAAGCTTTCTTT. The encoded protein is CASTNSRGGNTEAFF. J is TRBJ1-1 and V is TRBV28, with TRBD1 as a possible D gene (5 bases). The V and J ends lost 7 bases and 1 base respectively, with 16 bases between them. This CDR3 has 15 amino acids. Germline CDR1 is MDHEN and CDR2 is SYDVKM.

The CDR3: CASSFSIGEIYNSPLHF. The CDR3 DNA reads TGTGCCAGCAGCTTCTCCATTGGGGAGATCTATAATTCACCCCTCCACTTT. The chain has TRBV7-2 and TRBJ1-6; D is uncertain. V lost 3 bases and J lost 3, with 15 bases in between. Germline-derived CDR1 and CDR2 are SGHTA and FQGNSA. CDR3 length: 17 amino acids.

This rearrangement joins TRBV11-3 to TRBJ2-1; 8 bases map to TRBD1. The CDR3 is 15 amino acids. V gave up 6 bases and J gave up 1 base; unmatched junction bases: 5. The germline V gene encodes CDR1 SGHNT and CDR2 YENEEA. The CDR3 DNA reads TGTGCCAGCAGTCCACAGGGGGTTTCCTACAATGAGCAGTTCTTC. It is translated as CASSPQGVSYNEQFF.